This is a list of T cell receptor beta chains from one sample in a study of T cells in Graves' hyperthyroidism and ophthalmopathy. TCRdb reprocessed the multiplex PCR reads with MiXCR, giving one entry per CDR3 protein. The sample contains fewer than 750,000 distinct CDR3 sequences, roughly 46% of which appear only once. The sequencing input was peripheral blood or thyroid tissue (not recorded which). The receptors originated from a woman in her late teens or twenties with Graves' hyperthyroidism. Each CDR3 is given with its conserved first and last residue. Each record gives: J gene, clone size, V gene, D gene, CDR3 DNA, CDR3 protein. The D gene is left open where the match is weak. Not all rows give a size; the values are once, few, many and, for expanded clones, a class.

>TRBJ1-1|-|TRBV4-2|TRBD1
TGTGCCAGCAGCCAAGGCGGGACAGGGGGCACTGAAGCTTTCTTT
CASSQGGTGGTEAFF
>TRBJ2-1|few|TRBV11-2|TRBD2
TGTGCCAGCAGCTTTTCGGGAGGGCCGTTCAATGAGCAGTTCTTT
CASSFSGGPFNEQFF
>TRBJ2-5|many|TRBV10-3|-
TGTGCCATCAGTGAGGGGTCGTGGGCCAGGCAAGAGACCCAGTACTTC
CAISEGSWARQETQYF
>TRBJ2-5|once|TRBV29-1|-
TGCAGCGGGGTGGGGGGTGAGACCCAGTACTTC
CSGVGGETQYF
>TRBJ2-2|many|TRBV2|-
TGTGCCAGCAGTGTAATAATGACCGGGGAGCTGTTTTTT
CASSVIMTGELFF
>TRBJ1-1|-|TRBV7-9|-
TGTGCCAGCAGCCCCAATTCGATCGAGAACACTGAAGCTTTCTTT
CASSPNSIENTEAFF
>TRBJ2-6|-|TRBV28|TRBD1
TGTGCCAGCAGTTTAGGCAGGGGGCCTGGGGCCAACGTCCTGACTTTC
CASSLGRGPGANVLTF
>TRBJ1-5|many|TRBV19|-
TGTGCCAGTACCCCGACAGGCTTCGCTCAGGGTCAGCCCCAGCATTTT
CASTPTGFAQGQPQHF
>TRBJ2-6|-|TRBV7-9|-
TGTGCCAGCAGCCCAATAGCGGGGGCCAACGTCCTGACTTTC
CASSPIAGANVLTF
>TRBJ1-1|few|TRBV18|-
TGTGCCAGCTCACCATGGAGCGCGAACACTGAAGCTTTCTTT
CASSPWSANTEAFF
>TRBJ1-2|many|TRBV12-3/TRBV12-4|-
TGTGCCAGCAGTTTAGCTCAGGGCCAAGCTAACTATGGCTACACCTTC
CASSLAQGQANYGYTF
>TRBJ2-3|-|TRBV2|-
TGTGCCAGCAGAACACCTCGGACAGATAGCACAGATACGCAGTATTTT
CASRTPRTDSTDTQYF
>TRBJ2-2|many|TRBV15|TRBD2
TGTGCCACCAGCAGATCTGGACTAGCGGGAGCGGGGGAGCTGTTTTTT
CATSRSGLAGAGELFF
>TRBJ2-1|few|TRBV20-1|-
TGCAGTGCTAGAACATCGGGACCGGAGTTCTTC
CSARTSGPEFF
>TRBJ1-2|many|TRBV7-9|-
TGTGCCAGCAGCGGACCGCAGGGGTATGGCTACACCTTC
CASSGPQGYGYTF
>TRBJ2-5|many|TRBV19|-
TGTGCCAGTAGCCCCAGTGGGTACCAAGAGACCCAGTACTTC
CASSPSGYQETQYF
>TRBJ1-2|many|TRBV5-5|-
TGTGCCAGCAGCTGGACCGCAGGGCCTCCAAACTATGGCTACACCTTC
CASSWTAGPPNYGYTF
>TRBJ1-5|many|TRBV20-1|-
TGCAGTGCTAGAGTGGAAGGTAGGGAGGCGGGCAATCAGCCCCAGCATTTT
CSARVEGREAGNQPQHF
>TRBJ2-7|-|TRBV5-6|-
TGTGCCAGCAGCTTGGCGAGGGGTAGCGAGCAGTACTTC
CASSLARGSEQYF
>TRBJ2-6|-|TRBV7-2|TRBD2
TGTGCCAGCAGCCTTCCTAGCGGGAGGGCCAACGTCCTGACTTTC
CASSLPSGRANVLTF
>TRBJ2-2|few|TRBV7-2|-
TGTGCCAGCAGCTACGGGGAGCTGTTTTTT
CASSYGELFF
>TRBJ2-5|once|TRBV6-2/TRBV6-3|TRBD2
TGTGCCAGCAGTTCGACTAGCAACCAAGAGACCCAGTACTTC
CASSSTSNQETQYF
>TRBJ2-7|-|TRBV24-1|-
TGTGCCACCAGTGATACCGGGACGGGGAACTACGAGCAGTACTTC
CATSDTGTGNYEQYF
>TRBJ1-2|many|TRBV20-1|TRBD1
TGCAGTGCTTGGGACAGGGATTCCGGCTACACCTTC
CSAWDRDSGYTF
>TRBJ1-6|once|TRBV13|TRBD1
TGTGCCAGTGCGGGTCAGGGACAGCCTAATTCACCCCTCCACTTT
CASAGQGQPNSPLHF
>TRBJ1-1|-|TRBV29-1|-
TGCAGCGTTGAAGAGACGGGACGGCGTGGTGGGGCTTTCTTT
CSVEETGRRGGAFF
>TRBJ1-2|-|TRBV7-3|-
TGTGCCCGCCTAAGGGGTATAAGGGGCTACACCTTC
CARLRGIRGYTF
>TRBJ2-2|many|TRBV29-1|TRBD2
TGCAGCGTAGGACAGGGGACAACTAGCGGGAGGGTACACACCGGGGAGCTGTTTTTT
CSVGQGTTSGRVHTGELFF
>TRBJ2-2|many|TRBV11-2|TRBD1
TGTGCCAGCAGACGACCGGGACAGGGAGGAACCGGGGAGCTGTTTTTT
CASRRPGQGGTGELFF
>TRBJ2-5|few|TRBV2|TRBD1
TGTGCCACAGTGAGGGGGCAGGTTCAAGAGACCCAGTACTTC
CATVRGQVQETQYF
>TRBJ1-5|many|TRBV12-3/TRBV12-4|TRBD1
TGTGCCAGCAGTTTACAAAGGGGGCCATGGCCCCAGCATTTT
CASSLQRGPWPQHF
>TRBJ2-7|-|TRBV19|TRBD2
TGTGCCAGTAGCAGCCAAGGGACTAGCAGCGAGCAGTACTTC
CASSSQGTSSEQYF